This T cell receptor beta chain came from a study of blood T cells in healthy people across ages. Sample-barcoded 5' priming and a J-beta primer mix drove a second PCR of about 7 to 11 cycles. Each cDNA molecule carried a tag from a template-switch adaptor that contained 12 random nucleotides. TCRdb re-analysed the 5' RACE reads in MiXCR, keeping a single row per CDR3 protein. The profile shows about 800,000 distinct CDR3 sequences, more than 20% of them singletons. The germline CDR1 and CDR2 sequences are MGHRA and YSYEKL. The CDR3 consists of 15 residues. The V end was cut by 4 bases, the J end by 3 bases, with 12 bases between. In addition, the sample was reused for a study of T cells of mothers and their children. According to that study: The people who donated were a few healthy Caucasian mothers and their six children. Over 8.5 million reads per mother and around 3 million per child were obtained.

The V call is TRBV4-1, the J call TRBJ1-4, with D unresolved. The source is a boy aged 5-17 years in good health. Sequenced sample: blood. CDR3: CASSLVDVSNEKLFF. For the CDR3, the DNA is TGCGCCAGCAGCCTCGTCGACGTCTCTAATGAAAAACTGTTTTTT.